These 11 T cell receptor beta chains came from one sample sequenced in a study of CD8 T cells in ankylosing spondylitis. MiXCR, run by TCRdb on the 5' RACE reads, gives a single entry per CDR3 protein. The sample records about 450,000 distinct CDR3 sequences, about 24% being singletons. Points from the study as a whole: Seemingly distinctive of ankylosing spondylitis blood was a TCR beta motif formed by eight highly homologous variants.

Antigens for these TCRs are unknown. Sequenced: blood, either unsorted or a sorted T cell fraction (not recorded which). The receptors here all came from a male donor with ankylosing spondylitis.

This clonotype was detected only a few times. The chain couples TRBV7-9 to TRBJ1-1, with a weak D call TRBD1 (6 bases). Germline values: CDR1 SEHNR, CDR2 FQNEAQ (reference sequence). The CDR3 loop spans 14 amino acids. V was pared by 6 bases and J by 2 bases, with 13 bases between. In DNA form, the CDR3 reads TGTGCCAGCAGAAGCGGGACACTCAACACTGAAGCTTTCTTT. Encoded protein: CASRSGTLNTEAFF.

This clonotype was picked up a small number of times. The CDR3 DNA follows: TGTGCCTGGACACAGGGGATCAATGGCTACACCTTC. Amino acid sequence: CAWTQGINGYTF. The V call is TRBV30, the J call TRBJ1-2; 7 bases agree with TRBD1. The CDR3 spans 12 residues. In germline, CDR1 is GTSNPN, CDR2 SVGIG (reference sequence). Trimming took 4 bases from V and 6 from J; bases not matched to a gene: 5.

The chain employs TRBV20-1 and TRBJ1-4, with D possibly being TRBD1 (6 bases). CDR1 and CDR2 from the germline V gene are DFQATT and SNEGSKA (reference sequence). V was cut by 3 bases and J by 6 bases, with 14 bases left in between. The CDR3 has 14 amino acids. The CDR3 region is CSASAGGLYEKLFF. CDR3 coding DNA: TGCAGTGCTAGCGCCGGGGGCCTTTATGAAAAACTGTTTTTT.

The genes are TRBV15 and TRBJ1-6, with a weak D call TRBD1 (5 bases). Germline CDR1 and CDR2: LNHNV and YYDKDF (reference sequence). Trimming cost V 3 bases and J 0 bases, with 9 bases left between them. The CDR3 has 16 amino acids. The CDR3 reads CATSRGLPSYNSPLHF. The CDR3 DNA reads TGTGCCACCAGCAGGGGACTGCCCTCCTATAATTCACCCCTCCACTTT. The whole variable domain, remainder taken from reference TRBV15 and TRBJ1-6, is DAMVIQNPRYQVTQFGKPVTLSCSQTLNHNVMYWYQQKSSQAPKLLFHYYDKDFNNEADTPDNFQSRRPNTSFCFLDIRSPGLGDTAMYLCATSRGLPSYNSPLHFGNGTRLTVT.

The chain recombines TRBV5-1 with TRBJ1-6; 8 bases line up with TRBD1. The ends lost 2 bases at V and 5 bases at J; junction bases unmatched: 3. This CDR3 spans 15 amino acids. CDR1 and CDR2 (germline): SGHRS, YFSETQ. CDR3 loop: CASSFGTGNNSPLHF. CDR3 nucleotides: TGCGCCAGCAGCTTTGGGACAGGCAATAATTCACCCCTCCACTTT.

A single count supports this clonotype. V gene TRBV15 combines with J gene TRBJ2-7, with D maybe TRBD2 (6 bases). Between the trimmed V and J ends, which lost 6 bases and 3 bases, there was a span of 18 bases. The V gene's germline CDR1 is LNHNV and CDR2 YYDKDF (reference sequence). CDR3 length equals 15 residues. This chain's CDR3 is CATSRTRESGYEQYV. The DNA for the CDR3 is TGTGCCACCAGTCGGACCCGGGAGTCGGGCTACGAGCAGTACGTC.

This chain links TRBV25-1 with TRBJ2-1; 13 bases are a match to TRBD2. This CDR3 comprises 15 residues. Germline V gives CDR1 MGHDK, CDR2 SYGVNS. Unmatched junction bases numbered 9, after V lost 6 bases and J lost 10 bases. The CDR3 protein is CASSPFQGLAGEQFF. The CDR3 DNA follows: TGTGCCAGCAGCCCCTTTCAGGGACTAGCGGGGGAGCAGTTCTTC.

In DNA form, the CDR3 reads TGCAGCCTAATCGGGACTGTCTACAATGAGCAGTTCTTC. Amino acids: CSLIGTVYNEQFF. J is TRBJ2-1 and V is TRBV20-1; maybe TRBD2 (6 bases). The germline gives CDR1 DFQATT, CDR2 SNEGSKA (reference sequence). CDR3 length: 13 residues.

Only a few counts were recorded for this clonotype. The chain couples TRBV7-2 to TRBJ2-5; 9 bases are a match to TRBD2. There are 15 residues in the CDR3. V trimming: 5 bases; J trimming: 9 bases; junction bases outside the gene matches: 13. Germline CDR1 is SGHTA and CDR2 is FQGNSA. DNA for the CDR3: TGTGCCAGCAGCCAGCCGAGTAGCGGGAGTTTGTCCCAGTACTTC. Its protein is CASSQPSSGSLSQYF.

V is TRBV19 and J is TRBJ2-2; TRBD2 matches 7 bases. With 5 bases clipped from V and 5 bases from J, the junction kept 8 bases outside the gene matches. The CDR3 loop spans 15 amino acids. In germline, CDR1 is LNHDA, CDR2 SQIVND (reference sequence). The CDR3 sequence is CASSWDYERTGELFF. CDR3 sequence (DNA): TGTGCCAGTAGTTGGGACTACGAGAGAACCGGGGAGCTGTTTTTT.

CDR3 residues: CASSEVDRLQFF. CDR3 coding DNA: TGTGCCAGCAGTGAAGTGGATCGGCTGCAGTTCTTC. This chain connects TRBV2 to TRBJ2-1; D is uncertain. The ends were cut back, 1 base at V and 12 bases at J, with 10 bases in the middle. Germline V CDR1 and CDR2: SNHLY, FYNNEI. The length of the CDR3 is 12 residues.